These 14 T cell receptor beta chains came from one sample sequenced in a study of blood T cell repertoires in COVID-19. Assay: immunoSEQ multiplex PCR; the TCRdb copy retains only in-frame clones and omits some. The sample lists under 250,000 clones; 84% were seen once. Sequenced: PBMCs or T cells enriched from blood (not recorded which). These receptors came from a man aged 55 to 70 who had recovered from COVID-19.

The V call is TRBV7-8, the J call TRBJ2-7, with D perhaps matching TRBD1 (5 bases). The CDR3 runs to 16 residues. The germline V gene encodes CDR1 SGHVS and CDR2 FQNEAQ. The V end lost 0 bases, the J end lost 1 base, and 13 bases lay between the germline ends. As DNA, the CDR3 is TGTGCCAGCAGCTTAGCCAGACAGACACCATCCTACGAGCAGTACTTC. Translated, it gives CASSLARQTPSYEQYF.

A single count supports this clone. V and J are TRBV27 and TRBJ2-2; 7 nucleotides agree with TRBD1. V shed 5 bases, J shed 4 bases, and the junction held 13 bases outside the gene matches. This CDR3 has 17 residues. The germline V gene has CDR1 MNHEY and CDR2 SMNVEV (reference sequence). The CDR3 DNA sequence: TGTGCCAGCAGTCGCGAGATGACAGGGTCGGGCACCGGGGAGCTGTTTTTT. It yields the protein CASSREMTGSGTGELFF.

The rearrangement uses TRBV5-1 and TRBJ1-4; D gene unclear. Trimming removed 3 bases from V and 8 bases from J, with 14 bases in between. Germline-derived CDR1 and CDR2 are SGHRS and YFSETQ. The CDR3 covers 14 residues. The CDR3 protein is CASSSPDAGEKLFF. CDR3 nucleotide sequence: TGCGCCAGCAGCTCGCCCGATGCAGGAGAAAAACTGTTTTTT.

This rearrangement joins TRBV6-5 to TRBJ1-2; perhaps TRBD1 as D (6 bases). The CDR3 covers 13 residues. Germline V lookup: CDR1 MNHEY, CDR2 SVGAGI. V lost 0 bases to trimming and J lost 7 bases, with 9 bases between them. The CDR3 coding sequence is TGTGCCAGCAGTTACTCGGGGGCGCGTGGCTACACCTTC. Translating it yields CASSYSGARGYTF.

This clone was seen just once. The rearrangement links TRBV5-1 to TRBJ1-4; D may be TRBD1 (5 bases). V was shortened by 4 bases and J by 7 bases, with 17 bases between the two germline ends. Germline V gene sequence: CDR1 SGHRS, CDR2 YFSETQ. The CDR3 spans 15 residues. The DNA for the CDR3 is TGCGCCAGCAGCGCCACCGGCGGGGGGACTGAAAAACTGTTTTTT. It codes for CASSATGGGTEKLFF.

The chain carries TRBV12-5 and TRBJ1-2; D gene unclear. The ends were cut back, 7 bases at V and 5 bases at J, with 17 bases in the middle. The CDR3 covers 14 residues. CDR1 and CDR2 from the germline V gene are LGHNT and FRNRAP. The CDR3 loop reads CASARSGLKYGYTF. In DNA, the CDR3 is TGTGCTAGTGCCCGCTCAGGCCTAAAATATGGCTACACCTTC.

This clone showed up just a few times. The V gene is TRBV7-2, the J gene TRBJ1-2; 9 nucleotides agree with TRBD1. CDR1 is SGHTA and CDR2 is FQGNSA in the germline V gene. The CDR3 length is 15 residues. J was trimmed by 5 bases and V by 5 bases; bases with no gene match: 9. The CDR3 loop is CASSPRTGELYGYTF. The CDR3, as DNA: TGTGCCAGCAGCCCACGGACAGGGGAGCTGTATGGCTACACCTTC. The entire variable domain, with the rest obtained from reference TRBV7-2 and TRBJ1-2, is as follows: GAGVSQSPSNKVTEKGKDVELRCDPISGHTALYWYRQSLGQGLEFLIYFQGNSAPDKSGLPSDRFSAERTGGSVSTLTIQRTQQEDSAVYLCASSPRTGELYGYTFGSGTRLTVV.

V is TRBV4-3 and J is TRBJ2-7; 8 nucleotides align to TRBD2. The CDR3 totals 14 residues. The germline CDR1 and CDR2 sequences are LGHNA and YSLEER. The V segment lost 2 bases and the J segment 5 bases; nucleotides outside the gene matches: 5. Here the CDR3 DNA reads TGCGCCAGCAGCCAAAGTGGGCGGGGGGACGAGCAGTACTTC. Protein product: CASSQSGRGDEQYF.

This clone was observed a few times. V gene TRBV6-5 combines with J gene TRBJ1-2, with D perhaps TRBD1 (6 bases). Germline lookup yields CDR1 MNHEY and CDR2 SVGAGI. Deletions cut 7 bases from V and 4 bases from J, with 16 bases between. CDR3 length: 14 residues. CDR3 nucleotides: TGTGCCAGCACTCAACTTGGACAGAGCTATGGCTACACCTTC. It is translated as CASTQLGQSYGYTF.

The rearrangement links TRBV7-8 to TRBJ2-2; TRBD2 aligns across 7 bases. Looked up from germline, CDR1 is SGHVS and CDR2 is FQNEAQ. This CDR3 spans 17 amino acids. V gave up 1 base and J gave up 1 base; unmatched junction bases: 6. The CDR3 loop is CASSLGWEGLNTGELFF. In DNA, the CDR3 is TGTGCCAGCAGCTTAGGGTGGGAGGGCCTGAACACCGGGGAGCTGTTTTTT.

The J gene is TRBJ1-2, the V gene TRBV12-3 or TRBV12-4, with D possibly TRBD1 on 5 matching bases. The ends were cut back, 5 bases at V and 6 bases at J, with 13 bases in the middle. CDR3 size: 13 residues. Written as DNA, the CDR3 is TGTGCCAGCAGTCCTTCGCCAGGGAATGGCTACACCTTC. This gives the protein CASSPSPGNGYTF.

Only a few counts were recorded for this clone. The CDR3 spells CASSLRDSSYEQYF. The CDR3 DNA reads TGTGCCAGCAGCTTGAGGGACAGTTCCTACGAGCAGTACTTC. This sequence joins TRBV14 and TRBJ2-7, with 7 bases that match TRBD1. The CDR3 totals 14 residues. V shed 5 bases and J 1 base; nucleotides not matched to a gene: 5. Germline V gene lookup returns CDR1 SGHDN and CDR2 FVKESK.

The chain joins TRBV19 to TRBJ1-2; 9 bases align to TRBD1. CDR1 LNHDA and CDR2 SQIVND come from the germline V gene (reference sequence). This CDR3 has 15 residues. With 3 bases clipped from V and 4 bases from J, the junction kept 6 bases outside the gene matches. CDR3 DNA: TGTGCCAGTAGTATGGCCGGGACAGGGCTCTATGGCTACACCTTC. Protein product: CASSMAGTGLYGYTF.

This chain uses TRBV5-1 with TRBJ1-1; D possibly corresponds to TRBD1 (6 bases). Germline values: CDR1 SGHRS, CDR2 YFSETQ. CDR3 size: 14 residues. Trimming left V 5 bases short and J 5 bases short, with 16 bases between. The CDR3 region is CASSPEGVGTEAFF. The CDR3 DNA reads TGCGCCAGCAGTCCTGAGGGGGTGGGTACTGAAGCTTTCTTT.